The following is a T cell receptor beta chain sequence with its context. Its specificity is not known. These data come from a study of long-term antiretroviral therapy in people with HIV. Version v3.0 of the immunoSEQ assay ran at survey level. Data came from immunoSEQ multiplex PCR; TCRdb stores just in-frame clones and leaves some out. The sample carries about 24,000 clones, roughly 86% recorded once. Study-wide points: ART adherence, viral resistance and therapy changes went undocumented. Repertoires from HIV showed CDR3 length ranges narrower than those of controls. Post-ART diversity increased but stayed below transplant donor controls.

The CDR3 is made up of 15 amino acids. Germline CDR1 reads MDHEN; CDR2 reads SYDVKM. V lost 6 bases and J lost 0; bases outside the gene matches: 4. No donor had fewer than one pre-ART PBMC sample or fewer than two post-ART PBMC samples. The sequencing here drew on unsorted PBMCs, taken 4.4 years after starting antiretroviral therapy. The receptor's source is a man younger than 45 with HIV. The rearrangement joins TRBV28 to TRBJ2-2; the match to TRBD1 covers 7 bases. The CDR3 sequence is CASRKTGTNTGELFF. CDR3 bases: TGTGCCAGCAGAAAGACAGGGACGAACACCGGGGAGCTGTTTTTT.